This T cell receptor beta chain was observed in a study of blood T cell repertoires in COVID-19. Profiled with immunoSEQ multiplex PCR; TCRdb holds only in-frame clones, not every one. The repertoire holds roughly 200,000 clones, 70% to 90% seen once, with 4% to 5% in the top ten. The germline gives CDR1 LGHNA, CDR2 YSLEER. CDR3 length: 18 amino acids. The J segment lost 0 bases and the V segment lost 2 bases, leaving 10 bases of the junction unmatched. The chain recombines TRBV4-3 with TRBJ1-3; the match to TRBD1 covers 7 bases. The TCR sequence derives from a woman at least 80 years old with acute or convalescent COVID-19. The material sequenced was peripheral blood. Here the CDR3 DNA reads TGCGCCAGCAGCCAATCATGGATCCAGGGGGTCTCTGGAAACACCATATATTTT. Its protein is CASSQSWIQGVSGNTIYF.